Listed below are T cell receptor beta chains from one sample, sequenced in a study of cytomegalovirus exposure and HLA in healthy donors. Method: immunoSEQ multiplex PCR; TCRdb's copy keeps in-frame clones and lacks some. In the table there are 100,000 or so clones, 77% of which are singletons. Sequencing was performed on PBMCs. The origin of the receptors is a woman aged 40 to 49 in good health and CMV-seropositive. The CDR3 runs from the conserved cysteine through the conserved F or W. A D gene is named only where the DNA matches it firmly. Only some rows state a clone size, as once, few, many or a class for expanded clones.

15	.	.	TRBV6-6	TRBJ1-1	TGTGCCAGCAGTTACGGGCACCCTCTCAACACTGAAGCTTTCTTT	CASSYGHPLNTEAFF
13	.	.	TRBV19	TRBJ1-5	TGTGCCAGTAGTACATCTAGCAATCAGCCCCAGCATTTT	CASSTSSNQPQHF
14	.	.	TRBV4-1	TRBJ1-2	TGCGCCAGCAGCCAAGGAGGAACTAACTATGGTTACACCTTC	CASSQGGTNYGYTF
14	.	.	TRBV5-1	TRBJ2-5	TGCGCCAGCAGCTTTTCCGAGTACGGAGAGACCCAGTACTTC	CASSFSEYGETQYF
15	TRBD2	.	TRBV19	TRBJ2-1	TGTGCCAGTAGTGACAATAGCGGGAGTTACAATGAGCAGTTCTTC	CASSDNSGSYNEQFF
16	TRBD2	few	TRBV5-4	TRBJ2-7	TGTGCCAGCAGCTTGTACCGGGGACTAGTCCTTTACGAGCAGTACTTC	CASSLYRGLVLYEQYF
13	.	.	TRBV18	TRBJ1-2	TGTGCCAGCTCACTACAGGCTAACTATGGCTACACCTTC	CASSLQANYGYTF
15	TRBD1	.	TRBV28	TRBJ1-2	TGTGCCAGCAGTTTACAGGGGGCGGTGTATTATGGCTACACCTTC	CASSLQGAVYYGYTF
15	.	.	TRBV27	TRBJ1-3	TGTGCCAGCAGTTTGGGCAGGGGTCCTGGAAACACCATATATTTT	CASSLGRGPGNTIYF
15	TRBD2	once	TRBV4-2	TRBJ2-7	TGTGCCAGCAGCGAAAGCGGGGGGGCTTCCTACGAGCAGTACTTC	CASSESGGASYEQYF
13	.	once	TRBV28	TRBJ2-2	TGTGCCAGCAGCCCAACAGGGCCCGGGGAGCTGTTTTTT	CASSPTGPGELFF
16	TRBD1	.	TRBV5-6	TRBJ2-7	TGTGCCAGCAGCCCGCTAGATCCCGACAGGGGGGCCGAGCAGTACTTC	CASSPLDPDRGAEQYF
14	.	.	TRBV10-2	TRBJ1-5	TGCGCCAGTAAACCGGGACACCGCAATCAGCCCCAGCATTTT	CASKPGHRNQPQHF
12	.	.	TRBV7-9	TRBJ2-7	TGTGCCAGCAGCTTAGACTCTCGCGAGCAGTACTTC	CASSLDSREQYF
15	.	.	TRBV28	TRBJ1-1	TGTGCCAGCAGTTTAGGTGGGGCAGGGGACACTGAAGCTTTCTTT	CASSLGGAGDTEAFF
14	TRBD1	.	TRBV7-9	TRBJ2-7	TGTGCCAGCAGCCGGGACAGTATATTTCTACTGGGGGACTTC	CASSRDSIFLLGDF
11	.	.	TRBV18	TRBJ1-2	TGTGCCAGCACTAACCTCTATGGCTACACCTTC	CASTNLYGYTF
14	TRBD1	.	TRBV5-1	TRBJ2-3	TGCGCCAGCAGACAGGGGGCAGTCGAAGATACGCAGTATTTT	CASRQGAVEDTQYF
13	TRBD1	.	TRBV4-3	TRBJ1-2	TGCGCCAGCAGCCAGATGGAAGGACAGGTCAACACCTTC	CASSQMEGQVNTF
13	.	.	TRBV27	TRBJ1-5	TGTGCCAGCAGTGACCAGGGTATCCAGCCCCAGCATTTT	CASSDQGIQPQHF
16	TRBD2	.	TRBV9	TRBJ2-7	TGTGCCAGCAGCGTAGATGGGGGGGTGAGCTCCTACGAGCAGTACTTC	CASSVDGGVSSYEQYF
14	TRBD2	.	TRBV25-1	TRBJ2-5	TGTGCCAGCAGTCCCCTGGGGGGGAGAGAGACCCAGTACTTC	CASSPLGGRETQYF
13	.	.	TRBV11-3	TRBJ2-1	TGTGCCAGCAGCCTAATGGGGGGTGCTGAGCAGTTCTTC	CASSLMGGAEQFF
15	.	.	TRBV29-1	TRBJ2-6	TGCAGCGTTACCAAACAGGGTCCTGGGGCCAACGTCCTGACTTTC	CSVTKQGPGANVLTF
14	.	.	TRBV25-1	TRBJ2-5	TGTGCCAGCAGCAGCGTGGGGGCGCGGGAGACCCAGTACTTC	CASSSVGARETQYF
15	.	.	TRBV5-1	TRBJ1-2	TGCGCCAGCAGCTTGGCCGCGGGCAGGGGCTATGGCTACACCTTC	CASSLAAGRGYGYTF
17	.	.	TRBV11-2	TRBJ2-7	TGTGCCAGCAGCTTAGGCCGGGGAGGCGGGCGTTCCTACGAGCAGTACTTC	CASSLGRGGGRSYEQYF
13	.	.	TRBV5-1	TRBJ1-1	TGCGCCAGCAGCTGGGGGGAGTCCGGTGAAGCTTTCTTT	CASSWGESGEAFF
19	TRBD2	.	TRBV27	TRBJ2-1	TGTGCCAGCAGTCTCGAGGGACTAGCGGGGGACAACTCCTACAATGAGCAGTTCTTC	CASSLEGLAGDNSYNEQFF
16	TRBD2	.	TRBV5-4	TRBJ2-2	TGTGCCAGCAGCTCGGTAGCGGGAGGAAACACCGGGGAGCTGTTTTTT	CASSSVAGGNTGELFF
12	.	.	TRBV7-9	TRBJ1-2	TGTTCCAGCAGCTTAGTCGACTATGGCTACACCTTC	CSSSLVDYGYTF
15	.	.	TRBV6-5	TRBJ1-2	TGTGCCAGCAGTTACTCGCCCAGACAATTCTATGGCTACACCTTC	CASSYSPRQFYGYTF
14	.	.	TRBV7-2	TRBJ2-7	TGTGCCAGCAGCCACAGGGCCTACTCCTACGAGCAGTACTTC	CASSHRAYSYEQYF
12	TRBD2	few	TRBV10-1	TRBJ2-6	TGTGCCTCGGGGGGGGTTTGGGGCGTCCTGACTTTC	CASGGVWGVLTF
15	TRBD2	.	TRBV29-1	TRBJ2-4	TGCAGCGTTGAAGATCTAGCGGGGGGGATAAACATTCAGTACTTC	CSVEDLAGGINIQYF
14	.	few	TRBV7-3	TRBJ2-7	TGTGCCAGCAGCTTATTGGGGCCGCATTCCGAGCAGTACTTC	CASSLLGPHSEQYF
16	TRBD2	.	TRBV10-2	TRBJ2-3	TGCGCCAGCAGTGGGGCGGGGGGGCGTCGAGCAGATACGCAGTATTTT	CASSGAGGRRADTQYF
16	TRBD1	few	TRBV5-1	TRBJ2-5	TGCGCCAGCAGCTCCCGCGGGACAGGGGGAGGAGAGACCCAGTACTTC	CASSSRGTGGGETQYF
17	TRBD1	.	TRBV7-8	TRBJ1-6	TGTGCCAGCAGCTTAGGGGGACAGCCCATCCCAGGGTCACCCCTCCACTTT	CASSLGGQPIPGSPLHF
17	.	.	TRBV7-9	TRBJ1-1	TGTGCCAGCAGCTTAGCCCCCGGACAAGGATTGAACACTGAAGCTTTCTTT	CASSLAPGQGLNTEAFF
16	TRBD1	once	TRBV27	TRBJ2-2	TGTGCCAGCAGTTTCGGGACAGGGGTAGTTGGCGGGGAGCTGTTTTTT	CASSFGTGVVGGELFF
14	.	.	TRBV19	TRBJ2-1	TGTGCCAGTAGTATATCTAGCGAAGACAATGAGCAGTTCTTC	CASSISSEDNEQFF
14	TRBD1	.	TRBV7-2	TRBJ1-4	TGTGCCAGCAGCTTGGACAGGGGTGGGGCGGAACTGTTTTTT	CASSLDRGGAELFF
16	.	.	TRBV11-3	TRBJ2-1	TGTGCCAGCAGCTTATTTGGGGGGAACTCCTACAATGAGCAGTTCTTC	CASSLFGGNSYNEQFF
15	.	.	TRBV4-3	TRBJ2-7	TGCGCCAGCAGCCAAGAAAGGGAGCGCGACTACGAGCAGTACTTC	CASSQERERDYEQYF
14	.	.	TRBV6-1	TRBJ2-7	TGTGCCAGCAGTGAAGGGAGCGGGCCCTACGAGCAGTACTTC	CASSEGSGPYEQYF
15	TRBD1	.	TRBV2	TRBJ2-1	TGTGCCAGCAGCTCGGACAGGGGGAACTACAATGAGCAGTTCTTC	CASSSDRGNYNEQFF
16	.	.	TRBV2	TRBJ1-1	TGTGCCAGCAGTGAAGACAGGGTTGAGGGGTCGGGTGAAGCTTTCTTT	CASSEDRVEGSGEAFF